This T cell receptor beta chain derives from a study of technical replicates of blood from a handful of donors. The ends were cut back, 8 bases at V and 6 bases at J, with 14 bases in the middle. There are 13 residues in the CDR3. Germline CDR1 SGHVS, CDR2 FQNEAQ. Repertoires were generated with immunoSEQ multiplex PCR, while TCRdb's copy carries only in-frame clones and drops some. The sample shows about 70,000 clones, more than 85% of them seen only once. Specimen: PBMCs. The V gene is TRBV7-8, the J gene TRBJ2-1; D perhaps matches TRBD2 (6 bases). This clonotype originated in a human donor in good health. Some clones in this sample may be carry-over from other donors' samples. The DNA for the CDR3 is TGTGCCAGCCGCCCGGGCGGGACCAATGAGCAGTTCTTC. This codes for CASRPGGTNEQFF.